This T cell receptor beta chain came from a study of PD-L1 blockade in urothelial cancer. The V gene's germline CDR1 is SGHNT and CDR2 YYREEE (reference sequence). The CDR3 covers 16 residues. J was trimmed by 6 bases and V by 3 bases; bases with no gene match: 6. Time point specified: pretreatment peripheral blood. Method: immunoSEQ multiplex PCR; TCRdb's copy keeps in-frame clones and lacks some. This table holds about 52,000 clones, approximately 88% found once. The sample was PBMCs, taken around atezolizumab (anti-PD-L1) treatment. The TCR sequence derives from a man between 50 and 59 years old with urothelial cancer. The chain joins TRBV5-4 to TRBJ2-1, with TRBD2 matching over 13 bases. The CDR3 region has the DNA TGTGCCAGCAGCTCCGGGACTAGCGGGATACGCAATGAGCAGTTCTTC. Encoded protein: CASSSGTSGIRNEQFF. Using reference TRBV5-4 and TRBJ2-1 for the parts outside the CDR3, the full variable domain is ETGVTQSPTHLIKTRGQQVTLRCSSQSGHNTVSWYQQALGQGPQFIFQYYREEENGRGNFPPRFSGLQFPNYSSELNVNALELDDSALYLCASSSGTSGIRNEQFFGPGTRLTVL.